A selection of T cell receptor beta chains follows, all from one sample in a study of response to subunit inactivated influenza vaccine. TCRdb re-analysed the RT-PCR reads in MiXCR, keeping a single row per CDR3 protein. The sample consists of 600,000 to 850,000 distinct CDR3 sequences, 14% of them appearing once. The specimen comprised PBMCs from blood, sampled approximately 15 days before vaccination. These receptors originate from a man aged 45-60 years who received an inactivated influenza vaccine. CDR3s include the opening cysteine and the closing phenylalanine or tryptophan. Fields, in order: J gene, clone size, D gene, V gene, CDR3 length, CDR3 protein, CDR3 DNA. D genes are given only for firm matches. The size field is filled for only some rows; it gives once, few, many or a size class.

TRBJ2-7	-	TRBD2	TRBV20-1	12	CGTSRNNYEQYF	TGCGGGACTAGCCGGAACAACTACGAGCAGTACTTC
TRBJ2-6	once	-	TRBV12-3/TRBV12-4	17	CASSLFLPHSGANVLTF	TGTGCCAGCAGTTTATTCCTCCCTCACTCTGGGGCCAACGTCCTGACTTTC
TRBJ2-6	-	-	TRBV20-1	17	CSASFGSGPAGANVLTF	TGCAGTGCTAGTTTTGGGTCGGGGCCGGCTGGGGCCAACGTCCTGACTTTC
TRBJ2-3	many	-	TRBV20-1	13	CSARGGSTDTQYF	TGCAGTGCTAGAGGGGGGAGCACAGATACGCAGTATTTT
TRBJ1-4	-	TRBD1	TRBV12-3/TRBV12-4	13	CASRTGMNEKLFF	TGTGCCAGCCGGACAGGGATGAATGAAAAACTGTTTTTT
TRBJ2-3	-	-	TRBV29-1	15	CSVEEGYSFTDTQYF	TGCAGCGTTGAAGAGGGGTACAGTTTCACAGATACGCAGTATTTT
TRBJ1-2	-	TRBD1	TRBV4-3	13	CASSQDSRTGPYF	TGCGCCAGCAGCCAAGATTCCCGGACAGGGCCTTACTTC
TRBJ2-2	few	-	TRBV6-2/TRBV6-3	13	CASSQTYTGELFF	TGTGCCAGCAGTCAAACCTACACCGGGGAGCTGTTTTTT
TRBJ2-5	-	-	TRBV27	15	CASSLVGWVQETQYF	TGTGCCAGCAGTTTGGTCGGGTGGGTCCAAGAGACCCAGTACTTC
TRBJ2-3	few	-	TRBV7-6	18	CASSSLRTDIMAADTQYF	TGTGCCAGCAGCTCACTTCGGACAGACATCATGGCAGCAGATACGCAGTATTTT
TRBJ2-3	few	TRBD2	TRBV11-2	18	CASSLKGSSGGPTDTQYF	TGTGCCAGCAGCTTAAAAGGCTCTAGCGGGGGGCCCACAGATACGCAGTATTTT
TRBJ2-4	-	-	TRBV29-1	14	CSVEDKAGANIQYF	TGCAGCGTTGAAGATAAAGCGGGTGCGAACATTCAGTACTTC
TRBJ1-3	-	TRBD1	TRBV28	15	CAALSGGNSGNTIYF	TGTGCCGCGCTTTCAGGGGGCAACTCTGGAAACACCATATATTTT
TRBJ2-3	-	-	TRBV7-8	11	CASSLLKGQYF	TGTGCCAGCAGCTTATTGAAGGGGCAGTATTTT
TRBJ2-1	few	-	TRBV7-2	14	CASSLGGRMDEQFF	TGTGCCAGCAGCTTAGGCGGCAGAATGGATGAGCAGTTCTTC
TRBJ2-5	-	TRBD2	TRBV4-1	17	CASSQDPPAGVQETQYF	TGCGCCAGCAGCCAAGATCCCCCAGCGGGGGTTCAAGAGACCCAGTACTTC
TRBJ2-7	-	-	TRBV27	16	CASSLSIGADLYEQYF	TGTGCCAGCAGTTTATCCATCGGGGCCGACCTCTACGAGCAGTACTTC
TRBJ2-2	-	-	TRBV15	16	CATSPSINTVHGELFF	TGTGCCACCAGTCCGTCCATCAATACAGTGCACGGGGAGCTGTTTTTT
TRBJ2-2	many	-	TRBV5-1	15	CASSEGLVNTGELFF	TGCGCCAGCAGTGAGGGACTGGTGAACACCGGGGAGCTGTTTTTT
TRBJ2-1	few	-	TRBV4-2	19	CASSQGLEPRPSSYNEQFF	TGTGCCAGCAGCCAAGGGCTCGAACCGCGACCAAGCTCCTACAATGAGCAGTTCTTC
TRBJ2-7	-	TRBD1	TRBV20-1	15	CSARTGGFTFYEQYF	TGCAGTGCTCGGACAGGGGGCTTTACTTTCTACGAGCAGTACTTC
TRBJ2-1	few	-	TRBV29-1	10	CSVGRNEQFF	TGCAGCGTTGGTAGGAATGAGCAGTTCTTC
TRBJ2-7	-	TRBD1	TRBV5-1	13	CASSGQGAIEQYF	TGCGCCAGCAGCGGGCAGGGGGCAATCGAGCAGTACTTC
TRBJ1-2	-	-	TRBV14	15	CASSQGQEANYGYTF	TGTGCCAGCAGCCAAGGACAGGAAGCTAACTATGGCTACACCTTC
TRBJ2-2	few	TRBD2	TRBV15	13	CATERGAGGELFF	TGTGCCACCGAGCGGGGGGCCGGGGGGGAGCTGTTTTTT
TRBJ2-5	-	-	TRBV5-1	15	CASSLEIGLQETQYF	TGCGCCAGCAGCTTGGAAATCGGGCTCCAAGAGACCCAGTACTTC
TRBJ1-2	-	-	TRBV20-1	14	CSARDLDRNYGYTF	TGCAGTGCTAGAGACCTAGACAGAAACTATGGCTACACCTTC
TRBJ2-7	few	-	TRBV10-3	13	CAMRDTPMDEQYF	TGTGCCATGCGGGACACCCCTATGGACGAGCAGTACTTC
TRBJ2-6	few	-	TRBV11-1	18	CASSYPGGGFSGANVLTF	TGTGCCAGCAGCTACCCCGGGGGTGGGTTCTCTGGGGCCAACGTCCTGACTTTC
TRBJ2-3	many	TRBD2	TRBV5-1	19	CASSLDPGPIAGDTDTQYF	TGCGCCAGCAGCTTGGACCCAGGGCCTATAGCGGGAGACACAGATACGCAGTATTTT
TRBJ2-7	many	-	TRBV5-1	13	CASKQESSYEQYF	TGCGCCAGCAAGCAGGAGAGCTCCTACGAGCAGTACTTC
TRBJ2-2	-	TRBD1	TRBV18	16	CASSPPGQGNTGELFF	TGTGCCAGCTCACCCCCGGGACAGGGGAACACCGGGGAGCTGTTTTTT
TRBJ1-2	few	TRBD1	TRBV7-9	14	CASSPDRVNYGYTF	TGTGCCAGCAGCCCAGACAGGGTGAACTATGGCTACACCTTC
TRBJ2-4	many	-	TRBV12-3/TRBV12-4	13	CASSLGNSDIQYF	TGTGCCAGCAGTTTAGGGAACAGCGACATTCAGTACTTC
TRBJ2-4	few	-	TRBV12-3/TRBV12-4	14	CASSSRAAKNIQYF	TGTGCCAGCAGTTCTAGGGCGGCCAAAAACATTCAGTACTTC
TRBJ2-4	-	-	TRBV4-1	13	CASSRFRQDIQYF	TGCGCCAGCAGCCGCTTCAGACAGGACATTCAGTACTTC
TRBJ1-4	-	-	TRBV4-2	17	CASSQEMGSPASEKLFF	TGTGCCAGCAGCCAAGAAATGGGCTCTCCGGCCAGTGAAAAACTGTTTTTT
TRBJ2-2	-	-	TRBV6-2/TRBV6-3	16	CASSYTTGSLTGELFF	TGTGCCAGCAGTTACACGACAGGTTCGCTCACCGGGGAGCTGTTTTTT
TRBJ2-7	many	-	TRBV11-2	15	CASSPRTVSSYEQYF	TGTGCCAGCAGCCCACGGACAGTGAGCTCCTACGAGCAGTACTTC
TRBJ2-7	once	-	TRBV28	14	CASSARGGSYEQYF	TGTGCCAGCAGCGCAAGGGGGGGATCCTACGAGCAGTACTTC
TRBJ2-7	few	-	TRBV7-9	12	CASRQGNYEQYF	TGTGCCAGCAGGCAGGGGAACTACGAGCAGTACTTC
TRBJ2-2	many	-	TRBV29-1	14	CSVDGGLNTGELFF	TGCAGCGTTGACGGGGGGCTCAACACCGGGGAGCTGTTTTTT
TRBJ2-1	few	TRBD1	TRBV5-1	15	CASRVPTGGRDEQFF	TGCGCCAGCAGAGTGCCTACAGGGGGCAGGGATGAGCAGTTCTTC
TRBJ2-2	many	-	TRBV6-1	13	CASREANTGELFF	TGTGCCAGCAGGGAGGCGAACACCGGGGAGCTGTTTTTT
TRBJ2-5	few	TRBD2	TRBV10-3	13	CAIRASGTETQYF	TGTGCCATCAGGGCTAGCGGGACAGAGACCCAGTACTTC
TRBJ2-3	-	TRBD2	TRBV11-2	18	CASRVTGTSLDFTDTQYF	TGTGCCAGCAGGGTGACCGGGACTAGCCTCGATTTCACAGATACGCAGTATTTT
TRBJ2-1	-	-	TRBV5-1	14	CASSLRGEGSSQFF	TGCGCCAGCAGCTTGCGGGGCGAGGGCAGCAGTCAGTTCTTC
TRBJ1-2	-	-	TRBV4-3	15	CASSQVPRGGYGYTF	TGCGCCAGCAGCCAAGTCCCCAGGGGCGGCTATGGCTACACCTTC
TRBJ1-6	many	-	TRBV4-3	15	CASSQEAGHNSPLHF	TGCGCCAGCAGCCAAGAGGCAGGGCATAATTCACCCCTCCACTTT
TRBJ2-5	many	TRBD2	TRBV29-1	16	CSVEGGSGGYQETQYF	TGCAGCGTTGAAGGTGGATCGGGAGGTTACCAAGAGACCCAGTACTTC